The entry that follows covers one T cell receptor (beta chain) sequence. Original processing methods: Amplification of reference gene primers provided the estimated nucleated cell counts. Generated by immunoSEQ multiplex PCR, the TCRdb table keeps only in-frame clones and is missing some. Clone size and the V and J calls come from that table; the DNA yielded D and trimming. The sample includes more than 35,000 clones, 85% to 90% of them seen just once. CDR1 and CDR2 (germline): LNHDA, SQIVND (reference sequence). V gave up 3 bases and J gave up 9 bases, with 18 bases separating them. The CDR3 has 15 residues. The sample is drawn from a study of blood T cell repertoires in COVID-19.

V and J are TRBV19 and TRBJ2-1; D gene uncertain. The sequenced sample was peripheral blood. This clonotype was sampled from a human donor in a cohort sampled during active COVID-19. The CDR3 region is CASSIGGYPPTEQFF. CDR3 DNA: TGTGCCAGTAGTATCGGCGGCTACCCTCCGACTGAGCAGTTCTTC.